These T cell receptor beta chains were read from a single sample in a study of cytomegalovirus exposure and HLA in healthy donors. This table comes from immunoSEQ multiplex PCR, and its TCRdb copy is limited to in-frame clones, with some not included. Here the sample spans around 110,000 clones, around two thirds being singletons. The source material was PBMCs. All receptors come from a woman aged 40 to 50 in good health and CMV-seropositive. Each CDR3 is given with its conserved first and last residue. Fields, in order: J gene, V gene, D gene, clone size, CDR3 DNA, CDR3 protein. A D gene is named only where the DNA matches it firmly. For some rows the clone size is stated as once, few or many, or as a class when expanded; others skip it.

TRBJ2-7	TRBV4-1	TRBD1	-	TGCGCCAGCAGCCAAGCGATTGAACACAGGGGGCGCGAGCAGTACTTC	CASSQAIEHRGREQYF
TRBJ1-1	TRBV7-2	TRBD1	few	TGTGCCAGCAGCTTAGGGGGACAGGGCAAAGCTTTCTTT	CASSLGGQGKAFF
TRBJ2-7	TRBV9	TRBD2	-	TGTGCCAGCAGCCTTAGCGGGTCTGCCTACGAGCAGTACTTC	CASSLSGSAYEQYF
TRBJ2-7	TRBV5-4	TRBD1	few	TGTGCCAGCAGCTTGCGGGACAGGATTCACGAGCAGTACTTC	CASSLRDRIHEQYF
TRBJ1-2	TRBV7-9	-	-	TGTGCCAGCAGCCCCCTTCAGGGGAGCTATGGCTACACCTTC	CASSPLQGSYGYTF
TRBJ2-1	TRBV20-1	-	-	TGCAGTGCTCAGACGGGCAATGAGCAGTTCTTC	CSAQTGNEQFF
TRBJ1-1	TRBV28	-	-	TGTGCCAGCAGTTTATTCTGGGGCGCGAACACTGAAGCTTTCTTT	CASSLFWGANTEAFF
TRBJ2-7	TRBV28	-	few	TGTGCCAGCAGTCTCCTCAGGGTTGCCGAGCAGTACTTC	CASSLLRVAEQYF
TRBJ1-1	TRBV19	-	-	TGTGCCAGTAGTATAGGGTACAGAATGAACACTGAAGCTTTCTTT	CASSIGYRMNTEAFF
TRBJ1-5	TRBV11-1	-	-	TGTGCCAGCAGCCTTGACAGATTCCAGAACTATAGCAATCAGCCCCAGCATTTT	CASSLDRFQNYSNQPQHF
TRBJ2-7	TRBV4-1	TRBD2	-	TGCGCCAGCAGCCAAGTAATCACCCGCGGGAGCCTTGGCGAGCAGTACTTC	CASSQVITRGSLGEQYF
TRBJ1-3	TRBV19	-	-	TGTGCCAGTAGTAGATATGCAGGTGGCTCTGGAAACACCATATATTTT	CASSRYAGGSGNTIYF
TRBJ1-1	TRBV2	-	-	TGTGCCAGCAGCGAACTACAGCCTAACACTGAAGCTTTCTTT	CASSELQPNTEAFF
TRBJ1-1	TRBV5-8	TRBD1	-	TGTGCCAGCAGCTTGCAAAGGGACAGCATGAACACTGAAGCTTTCTTT	CASSLQRDSMNTEAFF
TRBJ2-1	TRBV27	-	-	TGTGCCAGCAGTTTATTAGGGGGCGGGAGGAGCTCCTACAATGAGCAGTTCTTC	CASSLLGGGRSSYNEQFF
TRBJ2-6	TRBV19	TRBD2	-	TGTGCCGCTAAACCGGGGGGAACGGGGGCCAACGTCCTGACTTTC	CAAKPGGTGANVLTF
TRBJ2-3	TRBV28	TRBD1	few	TGTGCCAGCAGTTCCCGGACAGGATCCAAAGGACACTTT	CASSSRTGSKGHF
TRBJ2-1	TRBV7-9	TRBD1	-	TGTGCCAGCAGCAACCGGGACAGACCCTACAATGAGCAGTTCTTC	CASSNRDRPYNEQFF
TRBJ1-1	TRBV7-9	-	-	TGTGCCAGCAGCCTAATTACGGGGGCTTTCTTT	CASSLITGAFF
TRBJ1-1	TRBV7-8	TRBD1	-	TGTGCCAGCAGCTTAGTAGGGACAGAAAACACTGAAGCTTTCTTT	CASSLVGTENTEAFF
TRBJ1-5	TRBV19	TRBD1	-	TGTGCCAGTAGTCTTAGACAGGGAAACTATCAGCCCCAGCATTTT	CASSLRQGNYQPQHF
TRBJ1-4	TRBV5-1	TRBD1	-	TGCGCCAGCAGCTCGACCGGACAGGTGATTAATGAAAAACTGTTTTTT	CASSSTGQVINEKLFF
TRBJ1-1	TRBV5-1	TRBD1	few	TGCGCCAGCAGCCAAGAAGGACAGGGCACTGAAGCTTTCTTT	CASSQEGQGTEAFF
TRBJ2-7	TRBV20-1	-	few	TGCAGTCCCAGGGGCTCCTACGAGCAGTACTTC	CSPRGSYEQYF
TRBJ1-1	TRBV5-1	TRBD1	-	TGCGCCAGCAGCTTGGGAGGGGGCGAGGCTGAAGCTTTCTTT	CASSLGGGEAEAFF
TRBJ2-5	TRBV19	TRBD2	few	TGTGCCAGTAGCGCGGGACTAGGGGAAAAGACCCAGTACTTC	CASSAGLGEKTQYF
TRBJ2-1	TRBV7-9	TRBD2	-	TGTGCCAGCAGCCCCCCGACTAGCGGGGGCCCCAATGAGCAGTTCTTC	CASSPPTSGGPNEQFF
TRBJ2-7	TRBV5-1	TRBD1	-	TGCGCCAGCAGCTTGGACCCAGGGGGAATCGATTACGAGCAGTACTTC	CASSLDPGGIDYEQYF
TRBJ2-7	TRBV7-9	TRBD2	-	TGTTCCAGCAGCGCCGGGACTAGCGGCTACGAGCAGTACTTC	CSSSAGTSGYEQYF
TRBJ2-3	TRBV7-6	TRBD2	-	TGTGCCAGCAGCTTAGGCCTAGCGGGGTCTAGCACAGATACGCAGTATTTT	CASSLGLAGSSTDTQYF
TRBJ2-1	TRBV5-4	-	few	TGTGCCAGCAGCTTGCAGGGCGGGGCATACAATGAGCAGTTCTTC	CASSLQGGAYNEQFF
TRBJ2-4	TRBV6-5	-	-	TGTGCCAGCAGTTACTCGTCCGACTCGAGAATTCAGTACTTC	CASSYSSDSRIQYF
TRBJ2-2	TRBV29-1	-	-	TGCAGCGTTGGCGTTTCGGACACCGGGGAGCTGTTTTTT	CSVGVSDTGELFF
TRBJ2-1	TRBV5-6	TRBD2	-	TGTGCCAGCAGCACCTTAGCGGGAGGGCTTTCAAACTACAATGAGCAGTTCTTC	CASSTLAGGLSNYNEQFF
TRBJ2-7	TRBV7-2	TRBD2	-	TGTGCCAGCAGCGATACTAGCGGAGCATCCTACGAGCAGTACTTC	CASSDTSGASYEQYF
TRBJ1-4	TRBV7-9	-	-	TGTGCCAGCAGCTCCTACAGATCAACTAATGAAAAACTGTTTTTT	CASSSYRSTNEKLFF
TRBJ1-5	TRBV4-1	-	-	TGCGCCAGCAGCCAAGAAGGACAGATTAGCAATCAGCCCCAGCATTTT	CASSQEGQISNQPQHF
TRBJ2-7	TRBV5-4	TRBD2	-	TGTGCCAGCAGCCCAGCCAAAGCGGGAGGTTCCCTCGAGCAGTACTTC	CASSPAKAGGSLEQYF
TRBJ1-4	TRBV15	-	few	TGTGCCACCAGCAGAGATGGTAGGGGGTTTAGAGAAAAACTGTTTTTT	CATSRDGRGFREKLFF
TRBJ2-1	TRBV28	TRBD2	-	TGTGCCAGCAGTTTGGTCGGGACTAGAGCCAATGAGCAGTTCTTC	CASSLVGTRANEQFF
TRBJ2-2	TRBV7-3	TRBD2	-	TGTGCCAGCAGCTTAACTAGCGGGGCGAACACCGGGGAGCTGTTTTTT	CASSLTSGANTGELFF
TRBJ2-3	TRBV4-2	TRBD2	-	TGTGCCAGCAGCCAGGGACTAGCGGGTTTCGAAGATACGCAGTATTTT	CASSQGLAGFEDTQYF
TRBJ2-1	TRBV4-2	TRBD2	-	TGTGCCAGCAGCCAAGATTTTAGGACTAGCGGGAAAAATGAGCAGTTCTTC	CASSQDFRTSGKNEQFF
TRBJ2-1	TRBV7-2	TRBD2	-	TGTACCAGCAGCGTTAGCGGGAGGGATCAAGACAATGAGCAGTTCTTC	CTSSVSGRDQDNEQFF
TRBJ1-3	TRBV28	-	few	TGTGCCAGCACTCCCCCCGGGCAGGGAAATACTGGAAACACCATATATTTT	CASTPPGQGNTGNTIYF
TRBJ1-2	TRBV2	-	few	TGTGCCAGCAGTCTACTAGGTGTCGGCTATGGCTACACCTTC	CASSLLGVGYGYTF
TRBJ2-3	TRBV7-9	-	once	TGTGCCAGCAGCTTACCGCGGGGTAGCACAGATACGCAGTATTTT	CASSLPRGSTDTQYF
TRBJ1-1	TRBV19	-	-	TGTGCCAGTAGTATAGGGCGGGGGAACACTGAAGCTTTCTTT	CASSIGRGNTEAFF
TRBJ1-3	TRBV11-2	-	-	TGTGCCAGCAGCTTAGGGGGGCCTGGAAACACCATATATTTT	CASSLGGPGNTIYF
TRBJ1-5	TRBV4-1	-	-	TGCGCCAGCAGCCAAGATCCCACGGAGCCCCAGCATTTT	CASSQDPTEPQHF